This TCR beta chain appears in the sequencing data of a study of Ad26.COV2.S vaccination and SARS-CoV-2 variants. Overall study context: Each vaccinee took Ad26.COV2.S intramuscularly, once or twice 56 days apart.

Produced via immunoSEQ multiplex PCR; TCRdb's table is partial and in-frame only. The data contain more than 350,000 clones, around 90% of them singletons. This clone was detected once. Its antigen is still unknown. General observations from the study: Substantial breadth was reportedly displayed by spike-specific CD8+ and CD4+ T cell responses after vaccination. It is possible that the TCR breadth and depth analyses underestimated the total T cell responses.

Treatment defined: roughly 18 received Ad26.COV2.S at low or high dose, single or two shots; several received placebo; per-sample allocation not given. On day 63 after the first injection, vaccine and placebo recipients gave samples. The CDR3 has 14 residues. Germline CDR1 KGHSH, CDR2 LQKENI. V was cut by 4 bases and J by 5 bases, with 14 bases left in between. The material sequenced was peripheral blood, taken in a trial of Ad26.COV2.S vaccine versus placebo. The gene calls are TRBV18 and TRBJ2-5; TRBD2 might be the D (6 bases). The source of this sequence is a person between 18 and 65 years old who received the Ad26.COV2.S COVID-19 vaccine or a placebo. The CDR3 DNA sequence: TGTGCCAGCTCACAGCTGGGCGGGGTCGAGACCCAGTACTTC. Its protein product is CASSQLGGVETQYF.